Listed below are T cell receptor beta chains from one sample, sequenced in a study of human T cells and chemical hapten exposure. TCRdb re-derived calls from the RACE reads in MiXCR, one entry per CDR3 protein. The sample contains some 330,000 distinct CDR3 sequences, 5.5% of which appear only once. Sequenced material: whole blood, taken in connection with sensitization to the hapten diphenylcyclopropenone (DPC). The receptors were gathered from a young woman with alopecia areata. Some clones in this sample may be carry-over from other donors' samples. CDR3s include the opening cysteine and the closing phenylalanine or tryptophan. A D gene is named only where the DNA matches it firmly. Not every row has a clone size; where given, it reads once, few, many or a size class.

CDR3nt: TGTGCCAGCAGTGCCCCGTATAACTATGGCTACACCTTC
CDR3aa: CASSAPYNYGYTF
abundance: .
d_gene: .
j_gene: TRBJ1-2
v_gene: TRBV25-1

CDR3nt: TGCAGCGTAGCTAGACAGGGGGCGAACACTGAAGCTTTCTTT
CDR3aa: CSVARQGANTEAFF
abundance: many
d_gene: TRBD1
j_gene: TRBJ1-1
v_gene: TRBV29-1

CDR3nt: TGTGCCAGCAGCTTCCAGGGCGCGAGTGAAAAACTGTTTTTT
CDR3aa: CASSFQGASEKLFF
abundance: few
d_gene: .
j_gene: TRBJ1-4
v_gene: TRBV5-6

CDR3nt: TGTGCCAGCAGGGATCAGGGGAATGAGCAGTCCTTC
CDR3aa: CASRDQGNEQSF
abundance: few
d_gene: .
j_gene: TRBJ2-1
v_gene: TRBV6-5

CDR3nt: TGTGCCAGCAGTCTTCCGGGACTCGAACTCCCTGGCTACACCTTC
CDR3aa: CASSLPGLELPGYTF
abundance: .
d_gene: .
j_gene: TRBJ1-2
v_gene: TRBV28

CDR3nt: TGCGCCAGCAGACTGGGCGTTTACAATGAGCAGTTCTTC
CDR3aa: CASRLGVYNEQFF
abundance: .
d_gene: .
j_gene: TRBJ2-1
v_gene: TRBV5-1

CDR3nt: TGTGCCAGCAGCCTGGTTGACAGGGCTTATGGCTACACCTTC
CDR3aa: CASSLVDRAYGYTF
abundance: .
d_gene: TRBD1
j_gene: TRBJ1-2
v_gene: TRBV28

CDR3nt: TGTGCCAGCAGCCTAGGGAGCGGGGGGTCCTCCTACGAGCAGTACTTC
CDR3aa: CASSLGSGGSSYEQYF
abundance: few
d_gene: TRBD2
j_gene: TRBJ2-7
v_gene: TRBV5-4

CDR3nt: TGTGCCAGCAGTTTACTCGAGGGCACTGAAGCTTTCTTT
CDR3aa: CASSLLEGTEAFF
abundance: .
d_gene: .
j_gene: TRBJ1-1
v_gene: TRBV12-3/TRBV12-4

CDR3nt: TGCAGTGCTAGGCGCCCGGGACTAGCGTACACAGATACGCAGTATTTT
CDR3aa: CSARRPGLAYTDTQYF
abundance: few
d_gene: TRBD2
j_gene: TRBJ2-3
v_gene: TRBV20-1

CDR3nt: TGTGCCAGCAGCTTAAATTTCGGTTTAGAGACCCAGTACTTC
CDR3aa: CASSLNFGLETQYF
abundance: few
d_gene: .
j_gene: TRBJ2-5
v_gene: TRBV7-2

CDR3nt: TGTGCCAGCAGTGTGACGGGTTCTCAGCCCCAGCATTTT
CDR3aa: CASSVTGSQPQHF
abundance: many
d_gene: .
j_gene: TRBJ1-5
v_gene: TRBV6-6

CDR3nt: TGTGCCACCAGCAGGAAAGCGGGTGAGCAGTTCTTC
CDR3aa: CATSRKAGEQFF
abundance: .
d_gene: .
j_gene: TRBJ2-1
v_gene: TRBV15

CDR3nt: TGTGCCAGCTCACCCCCCGGGGCTACTATTCCTGGGGCCAACGTCCTGACTTTC
CDR3aa: CASSPPGATIPGANVLTF
abundance: many
d_gene: .
j_gene: TRBJ2-6
v_gene: TRBV18

CDR3nt: TGTGCCAGCAGTTTAGTACAGGGTAGGTTGGCTGAAGCTTTCTTT
CDR3aa: CASSLVQGRLAEAFF
abundance: .
d_gene: .
j_gene: TRBJ1-1
v_gene: TRBV12-3/TRBV12-4

CDR3nt: TGTGCCACGGGACAGGATCCCTCTGGGGCCAACGTCCTGACTTTC
CDR3aa: CATGQDPSGANVLTF
abundance: many
d_gene: TRBD1
j_gene: TRBJ2-6
v_gene: TRBV6-2/TRBV6-3

CDR3nt: TGCAGCGTTACCGGACTAGCGGGGGGGAATGAGCAGTTCTTC
CDR3aa: CSVTGLAGGNEQFF
abundance: .
d_gene: TRBD2
j_gene: TRBJ2-1
v_gene: TRBV29-1

CDR3nt: TGTGCCAGCCAAACTGGACCGGCACCACACTATGGCTACACCTTC
CDR3aa: CASQTGPAPHYGYTF
abundance: many
d_gene: .
j_gene: TRBJ1-2
v_gene: TRBV11-2

CDR3nt: TGTGCCAGCAGCCCACGGACTAGCGGGAAGTACCAAGAGACCCAGTACTTC
CDR3aa: CASSPRTSGKYQETQYF
abundance: .
d_gene: TRBD2
j_gene: TRBJ2-5
v_gene: TRBV14

CDR3nt: TGTGCCATCAGTGAGAACTCCGGGACTTACTATGGCTACACCTTC
CDR3aa: CAISENSGTYYGYTF
abundance: few
d_gene: .
j_gene: TRBJ1-2
v_gene: TRBV10-3

CDR3nt: TGCGCCAGCAGCCAAGATTGGAGGATGGGGACTGAAGCTTTCTTT
CDR3aa: CASSQDWRMGTEAFF
abundance: few
d_gene: .
j_gene: TRBJ1-1
v_gene: TRBV4-3

CDR3nt: TGTGCCAGCAGTCCCCGACGGGGAAGAGGACGACGCGATGAGCAGTTCTTC
CDR3aa: CASSPRRGRGRRDEQFF
abundance: .
d_gene: .
j_gene: TRBJ2-1
v_gene: TRBV12-3/TRBV12-4

CDR3nt: TGTGCCAGCGCAAGGGCAGGACAGGATAATTCACCCCTCCACTTT
CDR3aa: CASARAGQDNSPLHF
abundance: .
d_gene: TRBD1
j_gene: TRBJ1-6
v_gene: TRBV6-6

CDR3nt: TGCAGTGCTTCACAGGGTAGCACCGGGGAGCTGTTTTTT
CDR3aa: CSASQGSTGELFF
abundance: .
d_gene: .
j_gene: TRBJ2-2
v_gene: TRBV20-1

CDR3nt: TGTGCCAGCAGCTCACTCGGGACTTTCTACGAGCAGTACTTC
CDR3aa: CASSSLGTFYEQYF
abundance: .
d_gene: .
j_gene: TRBJ2-7
v_gene: TRBV7-6

CDR3nt: TGTGCCAGCAGCATTTTGACAGGCCAGGAGTACGAGCAGTACTTC
CDR3aa: CASSILTGQEYEQYF
abundance: many
d_gene: .
j_gene: TRBJ2-7
v_gene: TRBV5-4

CDR3nt: TGTGCCAGCAGCCGGAGGGGTTTCAGCACAGATACGCAGTATTTT
CDR3aa: CASSRRGFSTDTQYF
abundance: .
d_gene: .
j_gene: TRBJ2-3
v_gene: TRBV9

CDR3nt: TGTGCCAGCAGTGAAACCCCAGGGGAAGGCACAGATACGCAGTATTTT
CDR3aa: CASSETPGEGTDTQYF
abundance: few
d_gene: .
j_gene: TRBJ2-3
v_gene: TRBV6-1

CDR3nt: TGTGCCAGCAGCCAAGTGGCCCGGGACAGCCGCTACACCTTC
CDR3aa: CASSQVARDSRYTF
abundance: .
d_gene: TRBD1
j_gene: TRBJ1-2
v_gene: TRBV3-1

CDR3nt: TGCAGTGCTAGAGATTTTGAGGGTTCACCCCTCCACTTT
CDR3aa: CSARDFEGSPLHF
abundance: .
d_gene: .
j_gene: TRBJ1-6
v_gene: TRBV20-1

CDR3nt: TGTGCCATCAGTGAGTCCATCAACAATGAGCAGTTCTTC
CDR3aa: CAISESINNEQFF
abundance: .
d_gene: .
j_gene: TRBJ2-1
v_gene: TRBV10-3

CDR3nt: TGTGCCAGCAGTTACTCGAAAAGGGGGCAAACTGAAGCTTTCTTT
CDR3aa: CASSYSKRGQTEAFF
abundance: few
d_gene: TRBD1
j_gene: TRBJ1-1
v_gene: TRBV6-5

CDR3nt: TGTGCCAGCTCACCTACACGAGATACGCAGTATTTT
CDR3aa: CASSPTRDTQYF
abundance: .
d_gene: .
j_gene: TRBJ2-3
v_gene: TRBV18

CDR3nt: TGCGCCAGCAGCTCGGACGGAGGAGATACGCAGTATTTT
CDR3aa: CASSSDGGDTQYF
abundance: few
d_gene: .
j_gene: TRBJ2-3
v_gene: TRBV5-1

CDR3nt: TGTGCCAGCAGCTTTGGACAGACGAACACTGAAGCTTTCTTT
CDR3aa: CASSFGQTNTEAFF
abundance: .
d_gene: .
j_gene: TRBJ1-1
v_gene: TRBV7-9

CDR3nt: TGTGCCAGCAGCTTGATGGGGCCAGGGGTGTCATGGTCACCCCTCCACTTT
CDR3aa: CASSLMGPGVSWSPLHF
abundance: few
d_gene: .
j_gene: TRBJ1-6
v_gene: TRBV5-4

CDR3nt: TGTGCCAGCAGACACAACATTCAGTACTTC
CDR3aa: CASRHNIQYF
abundance: few
d_gene: .
j_gene: TRBJ2-4
v_gene: TRBV6-1

CDR3nt: TGTGCAAGTCGCTTAGTGAGGGCGGACAGGATCTTTAGCACAGATACGCAGTATTTT
CDR3aa: CASRLVRADRIFSTDTQYF
abundance: .
d_gene: .
j_gene: TRBJ2-3
v_gene: TRBV12-2

CDR3nt: TGCAGTGCAAGGACAGGGCTGGTTTACATGTCCAAAAACATTCAGTACTTC
CDR3aa: CSARTGLVYMSKNIQYF
abundance: many
d_gene: TRBD1
j_gene: TRBJ2-4
v_gene: TRBV20-1

CDR3nt: TGTGCCAGCAGTAACGAGGGTACTGGCTACACCTTC
CDR3aa: CASSNEGTGYTF
abundance: few
d_gene: .
j_gene: TRBJ1-2
v_gene: TRBV2

CDR3nt: TGTGCCAGCAGTACTTTACGGTTGGCAGATACGCAGTATTTT
CDR3aa: CASSTLRLADTQYF
abundance: few
d_gene: .
j_gene: TRBJ2-3
v_gene: TRBV6-5

CDR3nt: TGTGCCACAAGAAAGTTCGGTCAGCCCCAGCATTTT
CDR3aa: CATRKFGQPQHF
abundance: many
d_gene: .
j_gene: TRBJ1-5
v_gene: TRBV27

CDR3nt: TGTGCCAGCAGTTTAAGGACAGGGAGCTCCTACGAGCAGTACTTC
CDR3aa: CASSLRTGSSYEQYF
abundance: many
d_gene: TRBD1
j_gene: TRBJ2-7
v_gene: TRBV28

CDR3nt: TGCAGTGCCTTGGTCGGGGTCACAGATACGCAGTATTTT
CDR3aa: CSALVGVTDTQYF
abundance: few
d_gene: .
j_gene: TRBJ2-3
v_gene: TRBV20-1

CDR3nt: TGCAGTGCTAGAGTTCCCGGGGATACGCAGTATTTT
CDR3aa: CSARVPGDTQYF
abundance: many
d_gene: .
j_gene: TRBJ2-3
v_gene: TRBV20-1

CDR3nt: TGTGCCAGCAGTCCTAGTCCCCGACTAGCGGCTAGCACAGATACGCAGTATTTT
CDR3aa: CASSPSPRLAASTDTQYF
abundance: many
d_gene: TRBD2
j_gene: TRBJ2-3
v_gene: TRBV12-3/TRBV12-4

CDR3nt: TGTGCCTCCAGCGGGCAGACGGTTGAAAAACTGTTTTTT
CDR3aa: CASSGQTVEKLFF
abundance: .
d_gene: .
j_gene: TRBJ1-4
v_gene: TRBV7-9

CDR3nt: TGTGCCAGCAGTTTCGGGGGACCTACTAATTCACCCCTCCACTTT
CDR3aa: CASSFGGPTNSPLHF
abundance: few
d_gene: .
j_gene: TRBJ1-6
v_gene: TRBV12-3/TRBV12-4

CDR3nt: TGTGCCAGCAGTTTAGAATTGGCGCAGGGCTACACCTTC
CDR3aa: CASSLELAQGYTF
abundance: many
d_gene: .
j_gene: TRBJ1-2
v_gene: TRBV12-3/TRBV12-4

CDR3nt: TGTGCTAGTGGCCTTCGGACGCTTGAAAGCACAGATACGCAGTATTTT
CDR3aa: CASGLRTLESTDTQYF
abundance: .
d_gene: .
j_gene: TRBJ2-3
v_gene: TRBV12-5

CDR3nt: TGCAGTGCTAGCCCGCCCTCGGATGAGCAGTTCTTC
CDR3aa: CSASPPSDEQFF
abundance: .
d_gene: .
j_gene: TRBJ2-1
v_gene: TRBV20-1

CDR3nt: TGCGCCAGCAGCCAAGGTGGGGCCTCTCAGGGAAACACCATATATTTT
CDR3aa: CASSQGGASQGNTIYF
abundance: many
d_gene: .
j_gene: TRBJ1-3
v_gene: TRBV4-3